This is a list of T cell receptor beta chains from one sample in a study of shared T cell receptors in the human thymus. The method was immunoSEQ multiplex PCR; TCRdb's version includes in-frame clones alone and lacks a portion of them. Of hundreds of thousands of clones in the sample, about 90% were seen once. Another study also made use of these data, one on human thymus T cells.

Sequencing was performed on thymocytes. These receptors were taken from a boy in the first two years of life with a congenital heart defect. CDR3s include the opening cysteine and the closing phenylalanine or tryptophan. Each record gives: J gene, V gene, D gene, clone size, CDR3 DNA, CDR3 protein. The D gene is left open where the match is weak. The listing skips clone size in some rows; elsewhere it reads once, few, many or a size class.

TRBJ1-6 | TRBV27 | - | - | TGTGCCAGCAGTTTAAGGAGGCGGGATAATTCACCCCTCCACTTT | CASSLRRRDNSPLHF
TRBJ1-6 | TRBV4-1 | TRBD1 | few | TGCGCCAGCAGCGTAGGCGACAGGGCAAATTCACCCCTCCACTTT | CASSVGDRANSPLHF
TRBJ1-2 | TRBV2 | - | - | TGTGCCAGCAGACGCAGTGAACAGGGAAGGGCCTATGGCTACACCTTC | CASRRSEQGRAYGYTF
TRBJ2-2 | TRBV29-1 | TRBD2 | - | TGCACGGGGGGGGGCACCGGGGAGCTGTTTTTT | CTGGGTGELFF
TRBJ2-3 | TRBV5-4 | - | - | TGTGCCAGCAGCCCGGGTTACGCGGGAAACACAGATACGCAGTATTTT | CASSPGYAGNTDTQYF
TRBJ1-1 | TRBV14 | - | - | TGTGCCAGCAGCCAAGATGGACCGGGACATCAGAACACTGAAGCTTTCTTT | CASSQDGPGHQNTEAFF
TRBJ2-7 | TRBV10-3 | TRBD1 | once | TGTGCCATCCGGGACAGGGAACCCCCTAGCTCCTACGAGCAGTACTTC | CAIRDREPPSSYEQYF
TRBJ1-2 | TRBV7-6 | TRBD1 | - | TGTGCCAGCAGCCCCGGGACAGGTCCGCATGGCTACACCTTC | CASSPGTGPHGYTF
TRBJ2-1 | TRBV28 | TRBD2 | - | TGTGCCAGCAGACTCGAGGAGGAAACTAGCGGGACTGAGCAGTTCTTC | CASRLEEETSGTEQFF
TRBJ1-1 | TRBV15 | - | - | TGTGCCACCAGCAAAGGAGAGGGGAACACTGAAGCTTTCTTT | CATSKGEGNTEAFF
TRBJ2-5 | TRBV5-1 | TRBD1 | - | TGCGCCAGCAGCTTGTCCGGGACAGGGGGCACGGGAGAGACCCAGTACTTC | CASSLSGTGGTGETQYF
TRBJ2-2 | TRBV7-2 | TRBD2 | - | TGTGCCAGCAGATTCCTTAGCGGGAGAATTCCGGACACCGGGGAGCTGTTTTTT | CASRFLSGRIPDTGELFF
TRBJ2-3 | TRBV15 | TRBD2 | - | TGTGCCACCAGCAGAGAGACTAGCGGGAGAGCTCAGGGCACAGATACGCAGTATTTT | CATSRETSGRAQGTDTQYF
TRBJ2-5 | TRBV28 | TRBD1 | - | TGTGCCAACCGGGACAGGCGCTACCAAGAGACCCAGTACTTC | CANRDRRYQETQYF
TRBJ1-1 | TRBV27 | TRBD1 | - | TGTGCCAGCAGTCCTACAGGGGAATCGAACACTGAAGCTTTCTTT | CASSPTGESNTEAFF
TRBJ2-7 | TRBV4-1 | - | - | TGCGCCAGCAGCCAAGCTATTCCCCTCAGGGTCCTACCCGTGTCCTACGAGCAGTACTTC | CASSQAIPLRVLPVSYEQYF
TRBJ2-3 | TRBV7-9 | TRBD2 | - | TGTGCCAGCAGCCGGGGACTAGCGGGAGGGACGCAGTATTTT | CASSRGLAGGTQYF
TRBJ2-5 | TRBV7-8 | TRBD1 | - | TGTGCCAGCAGCTTATGGCCCGGGACAGGCGGGGTTGAAGAGACCCAGTACTTC | CASSLWPGTGGVEETQYF
TRBJ2-7 | TRBV11-1 | TRBD1 | once | TGTGCCAGCAGCTTCAACAGGGGGCTAGGAGAGCAGTACTTC | CASSFNRGLGEQYF
TRBJ1-1 | TRBV19 | TRBD1 | - | TGTGCCAGTCTGACAGGGCGCAGGAACACTGAAGCTTTCTTT | CASLTGRRNTEAFF
TRBJ1-5 | TRBV7-2 | TRBD1 | - | TGTGCCAGCAGCTTGGACAGGGGGAAACGGAATCAGCCCCAGCATTTT | CASSLDRGKRNQPQHF
TRBJ2-4 | TRBV5-1 | - | - | TGCGCCAGCACCCTTTCCTTTCTAGCCAAAAACATTCAGTACTTC | CASTLSFLAKNIQYF
TRBJ1-2 | TRBV28 | - | - | TGTGCCAGCAGCCCGGAGGGACGGGCCGGTGGCTACACCTTC | CASSPEGRAGGYTF
TRBJ1-2 | TRBV28 | TRBD1 | - | TGTGCCAGCAACCGACAGGGTGGGGGCTATGGCTACACCTTC | CASNRQGGGYGYTF
TRBJ1-6 | TRBV11-2 | - | - | TGTGCCAGCAGCTTCTCCGGAGGGAATTCACCCCTCCACTTT | CASSFSGGNSPLHF
TRBJ2-3 | TRBV7-2 | TRBD2 | - | TGTGCCAGCAGCCCCTCGGGACTAGCGGGAGTGTTGGGGGCAGATACGCAGTATTTT | CASSPSGLAGVLGADTQYF
TRBJ2-5 | TRBV7-2 | TRBD2 | - | TGTGCCAGCAGCCCTCCAAGGACTAGCGGGAGAGAAGAGACCCAGTACTTC | CASSPPRTSGREETQYF
TRBJ2-3 | TRBV25-1 | TRBD2 | - | TGTGCCAGCACTCCCGCTAGCGGTCCTAGCACAGATACGCAGTATTTT | CASTPASGPSTDTQYF
TRBJ2-7 | TRBV4-3 | - | - | TGCGCCAGCAGCCAAGAGTCCCAGGGGAATTCCTACGAGCAGTACTTC | CASSQESQGNSYEQYF
TRBJ2-6 | TRBV21-1 | - | - | TGTGCCAGCAGCGTAGTCAAGGGGTTTGGGGCCAACGTCCTGACTTTC | CASSVVKGFGANVLTF
TRBJ1-2 | TRBV6-1 | - | - | TGTGCCAGCAGGGCCCTGGAGGACGTGCATGGCTACACCTTC | CASRALEDVHGYTF
TRBJ2-7 | TRBV11-2 | - | - | TGTGCCACCCGGGCGGGCAGGGGTTACGAGCAGTACTTC | CATRAGRGYEQYF
TRBJ2-4 | TRBV11-2 | - | - | TGTGCCAGCGCAGGGATGGACAAAAACATTCAGTACTTC | CASAGMDKNIQYF
TRBJ2-3 | TRBV10-1 | - | - | TGCGCCAGCAGTGAGGGATGGAGTAGCGCAGACACAGATACGCAGTATTTT | CASSEGWSSADTDTQYF
TRBJ2-3 | TRBV27 | - | - | TGTGCCAGCAGTCCCCGGGCCGGGAACACAGATACGCAGTATTTT | CASSPRAGNTDTQYF
TRBJ1-4 | TRBV4-3 | - | few | TGCGCCAGCAGCCTTAAGGAAGCGAGGCATGAAAAACTGTTTTTT | CASSLKEARHEKLFF
TRBJ1-4 | TRBV5-1 | - | once | TGCGCCAGCAGCCTCGGAGCCCCGCATGAAAAACTGTTTTTT | CASSLGAPHEKLFF
TRBJ2-7 | TRBV28 | TRBD2 | - | TGTGCCAGCAGTACGGGACTAGAGACCTACGAGCAGTACTTC | CASSTGLETYEQYF
TRBJ2-1 | TRBV10-3 | TRBD1 | - | TGTGCCATCACTATGGACAGGGGGCCTGACAATGAGCAGTTCTTC | CAITMDRGPDNEQFF
TRBJ1-2 | TRBV28 | TRBD1 | - | TGTGCCAGCAGCCAGGACAGGCTTGACACCTTC | CASSQDRLDTF
TRBJ2-1 | TRBV18 | TRBD2 | - | TGTGCCAGCTCCCCCGGGACTAGCGCCTCGGCGTCAGAGCAGTTCTTC | CASSPGTSASASEQFF
TRBJ2-1 | TRBV4-3 | TRBD2 | - | TGCGCCAGCAGCCACGATCAGGACGGGGAGGGCCGTTCTGAGCAGTTCTTC | CASSHDQDGEGRSEQFF
TRBJ1-6 | TRBV30 | TRBD1 | - | TGTGCCTGGAGTCGGACAGGGGGAATTTGGAGGTATAATTCACCCCTCCACTTT | CAWSRTGGIWRYNSPLHF
TRBJ2-1 | TRBV20-1 | - | - | TGCAGTGCTAGCCGCGGGTTTGAGCAGTTCTTC | CSASRGFEQFF
TRBJ2-7 | TRBV28 | TRBD2 | - | TGTGCCAGCAGCCGTTTAGCGGGACCTCCCTACGAGCAGTACTTC | CASSRLAGPPYEQYF